The sequence of this T cell receptor beta chain was determined in a study of blood T cell repertoires in COVID-19. About the research overall: COVID-19 samples collected from the United States, Italy and Spain covered acute and convalescent phases. Nucleic acid was either cDNA or gDNA, and it came from T cells, B-cell-depleted T cells, or PBMCs.

Germline assignment: CDR1 MDHEN and CDR2 SYDVKM. The CDR3 sequence is 14 residues long. The germline V and J ends were trimmed by 7 bases and 6 bases, with 13 bases remaining between them. Original processing notes: Amplification of reference gene primers was used by the study to estimate nucleated cell counts. Produced via immunoSEQ multiplex PCR; TCRdb's table is partial and in-frame only. The V and J calls and clone size were taken over from that table, and D and trimming were inferred from the DNA. The table includes a few hundred thousand clones, more than 65% detected once. The V gene is TRBV28, the J gene TRBJ1-6; tentative D call: TRBD1 (5 bases). Sequencing was done on a sample of peripheral blood. The sequence came from a human donor with acute or convalescent COVID-19. The donor label of this sample is uncertain. The CDR3 loop reads CASIRGTGNSPLHF. The CDR3 DNA reads as TGTGCCAGCATCCGCGGGACGGGTAATTCACCCCTCCACTTT.